Presented here are 27 T cell receptor beta chains from one specimen sequenced in a study of human T cells and chemical hapten exposure (dated by TCRdb to the early 2020s). The meaning of the sample's time point label: patch test 1, 2 weeks after DPC sensitization. The treatment or condition label of this sample denotes: therapeutic diphenylcyclopropenone sensitization with weekly scalp DPC. Libraries were constructed by RACE. Sequenced on a NextSeq 500. The public reads were run again by TCRdb, first through fastp at Q25 and then through MiXCR, and only productive beta chains were kept. Under each unique CDR3 protein, matching rows form one entry showing the most common genes and DNA. Within this sample are 180,000 or so distinct CDR3 sequences, with about 14% of them counted one time only. The ten largest clones represent 1.7% of the sample. Sequenced here: whole blood, sampled in connection with sensitization to the hapten diphenylcyclopropenone (DPC). Receptors originate from a woman aged 30 to 39 with alopecia areata. Some clones in this sample may be carry-over from other donors' samples.

In its sample, this clonotype was seen a few times. The chain employs TRBV6-2 or TRBV6-3 and TRBJ2-5; D is uncertain. The CDR3 runs to 13 residues. V lost 1 base and J lost 2, with 5 bases in between. Germline V CDR1 and CDR2: MNHEY, SVGEGT. For the CDR3, the DNA is TGTGCCAGCAGTTACTGGGTACAAGAGACCCAGTACTTC. This encodes CASSYWVQETQYF.

This clonotype has just a few counts. V gene TRBV25-1 combines with J gene TRBJ1-6; possible D gene TRBD1, 5 bases. V was shortened by 7 bases and J by 2 bases, with 9 bases between the two germline ends. Looked up from germline, CDR1 is MGHDK and CDR2 is SYGVNS. The CDR3 length is 14 residues. The CDR3 DNA is TGTGCCAGCATGGGGGGGGCCTATAATTCACCCCTCCACTTT. Residues: CASMGGAYNSPLHF.

Comment on this clonotype: This may arise from a read error, as a much more abundant clone is one base away. This chain joins TRBV7-9 and TRBJ2-1; D perhaps matches TRBD1 (6 bases). Germline CDR1 SEHNR, CDR2 FQNEAQ (reference sequence). V was cut by 0 bases and J by 1 base, with 7 bases left in between. This CDR3 comprises 15 residues. CDR3 coding DNA: TGTGCCAGCAGCTTAGCGACAGGATCCTACAATGAGCAGTTCTTC. Its translation: CASSLATGSYNEQFF.

This clonotype was seen a handful of times. The rearrangement links TRBV27 to TRBJ2-5; 7 nucleotides agree with TRBD2. From germline, CDR1 is MNHEY and CDR2 SMNVEV (reference sequence). The V gene end was trimmed by 6 bases and the J gene end by 2 bases; junction bases not matched to a gene: 12. There are 16 residues in the CDR3. The CDR3 sequence is CASSSLQPGGQETQYF. As DNA, the CDR3 is TGTGCCAGCAGCTCCCTCCAGCCGGGGGGTCAAGAGACCCAGTACTTC.

CDR3 sequence (DNA): TGTGCCAGCAGTTTTGACAGGTCCTACGAGCAGTACTTC. This translates into CASSFDRSYEQYF. The chain uses TRBV6-5 and TRBJ2-7, with D perhaps matching TRBD1 (6 bases). Germline CDR1 is MNHEY and CDR2 is SVGAGI. The ends were cut back, 4 bases at V and 1 base at J, with 8 bases in the middle. This CDR3 has 13 residues.

This clonotype was seen a handful of times. The chain has TRBV11-3 and TRBJ2-1, with a possible D match to TRBD1 (5 bases). The CDR3 runs to 11 residues. Germline V lookup: CDR1 SGHNT, CDR2 YENEEA. Trimming pared 2 bases from V and 10 bases from J, leaving 6 bases between. CDR3 in amino acids: CASSLQGEQFF. The CDR3 DNA follows: TGTGCCAGCAGCTTACAGGGAGAGCAGTTCTTC.

V gene TRBV7-2 combines with J gene TRBJ2-2, with unresolved D. The germline V gene encodes CDR1 SGHTA and CDR2 FQGNSA. The CDR3 has 14 amino acids. V shed 3 bases and J shed 7 bases, with 12 bases lying between them. This CDR3 reads CASSFEVSGGELFF. CDR3 sequence (DNA): TGTGCCAGCAGCTTCGAAGTGTCGGGCGGGGAGCTGTTTTTT.

This clonotype has just a few counts. The chain couples TRBV20-1 to TRBJ2-3, with D maybe TRBD2 (6 bases). V lost 5 bases and J 2 bases, leaving 20 bases between the germline ends. CDR1 and CDR2 (germline): DFQATT, SNEGSKA (reference sequence). There are 16 residues in the CDR3. Here the CDR3 reads CSADPHRGGATDTQYF. In nucleotides, the CDR3 is TGCAGTGCTGACCCCCATCGAGGCGGGGCCACAGATACGCAGTATTTT.

V and J are TRBV28 and TRBJ1-5; no clear D gene. Trimming took 2 bases from V and 5 from J, leaving 4 bases between them. Germline assignment: CDR1 MDHEN and CDR2 SYDVKM. The CDR3 has 12 amino acids. The CDR3 DNA sequence: TGTGCCAGCAGTTTAAAAGATCAGCCCCAGCATTTT. Translating it yields CASSLKDQPQHF.

At least ten counts were recorded for this clonotype. The chain has TRBV2 and TRBJ1-1; D is unresolved. The CDR3 contains 11 residues. CDR1 is SNHLY and CDR2 is FYNNEI in the germline V gene. V lost 7 bases, J lost 5 bases, and 8 bases lay in between. The CDR3 region has the DNA TGTGCCAGCACCGCGAGAACTGAAGCTTTCTTT. It specifies CASTARTEAFF.

This clonotype was seen only a few times. The chain employs TRBV27 and TRBJ2-3; the D gene is possibly TRBD1 (6 bases). Trimming stripped 7 bases from V and 4 bases from J, with 15 bases between. Looked up from germline, CDR1 is MNHEY and CDR2 is SMNVEV (reference sequence). The CDR3 contains 14 residues. The CDR3 coding sequence is TGTGCCAGCATCAACCTCGGACAGCCAGATACGCAGTATTTT. Translation gives CASINLGQPDTQYF.

The chain uses TRBV6-5 and TRBJ2-3, with D unresolved. With 6 bases removed from V and 6 bases from J, the gap between germline ends came to 10 bases. The CDR3 loop spans 12 amino acids. CDR1 is MNHEY and CDR2 is SVGAGI in the germline V gene. The CDR3 DNA reads TGTGCCAGCAGACCTAATATGGATACGCAGTATTTT. Translated: CASRPNMDTQYF.

The chain joins TRBV12-3 or TRBV12-4 to TRBJ2-1, with TRBD2 identical over 7 bases. The CDR3 covers 14 residues. The trim removed 10 bases at V and 4 bases at J, leaving 10 bases unmatched. CDR3 residues: CATHPAGLYNEQFF. The CDR3 bases are TGTGCCACCCACCCAGCGGGGCTTTACAATGAGCAGTTCTTC.

This clonotype turned up a few times. V gene TRBV2 combines with J gene TRBJ2-3, with D perhaps TRBD1 (5 bases). The CDR3 has 13 amino acids. CDR1 SNHLY and CDR2 FYNNEI come from the germline V gene. Deletions cut 6 bases from V and 5 bases from J, with 12 bases between. DNA for the CDR3: TGTGCCAGCAGCGGGCAGGGAAAAGATACGCAGTATTTT. Its translation is CASSGQGKDTQYF. The full variable domain, rest sourced from reference TRBV2 and TRBJ2-3, is EPEVTQTPSHQVTQMGQEVILRCVPISNHLYFYWYRQILGQKVEFLVSFYNNEISEKSEIFDDQFSVERPDGSNFTLKIRSTKLEDSAMYFCASSGQGKDTQYFGPGTRLTVL.

This clonotype was seen more than once but under ten times. This chain joins TRBV20-1 and TRBJ2-3, with 8 nucleotides matching TRBD2. Germline values: CDR1 DFQATT, CDR2 SNEGSKA (reference sequence). The CDR3 extends over 15 amino acids. V gave up 1 base and J gave up 3 bases; unmatched junction bases: 6. The CDR3 DNA reads as TGCAGTGCTAGAGGCCGGGAGGGGACAACAGATACGCAGTATTTT. Its protein product is CSARGREGTTDTQYF.

Only a few counts were recorded for this clonotype. Mismatch with germline at one junction end may stem from a read error. V gene TRBV3-1 combines with J gene TRBJ2-7; TRBD2 agrees at 10 bases. The CDR3 covers 12 residues. Germline lookup yields CDR1 LGHDT and CDR2 YNNKEL (reference sequence). In nucleotides, the CDR3 is TGTGCCAGCAGCCAGGGGGGACTAGCGTCGCACTTC. Amino acid sequence: CASSQGGLASHF.

This chain links TRBV7-2 with TRBJ2-1; D might be TRBD1 (6 bases). The CDR3 is made up of 15 amino acids. The germline gives CDR1 SGHTA, CDR2 FQGNSA. V shed 1 base and J shed 4 bases, with 11 bases lying between them. Here the CDR3 reads CASSLVSGVYNEQFF. CDR3 DNA: TGTGCCAGCAGCTTAGTGTCAGGGGTGTACAATGAGCAGTTCTTC. Using reference TRBV7-2 and TRBJ2-1 for the parts outside the CDR3, the full variable domain is GAGVSQSPSNKVTEKGKDVELRCDPISGHTALYWYRQSLGQGLEFLIYFQGNSAPDKSGLPSDRFSAERTGGSVSTLTIQRTQQEDSAVYLCASSLVSGVYNEQFFGPGTRLTVL.

In this sample, this clonotype turned up many times. The chain combines TRBV6-5 with TRBJ1-1; a possible D gene is TRBD1 (6 bases). V was trimmed by 6 bases and J by 0 bases, leaving 11 bases between them. The CDR3 loop spans 14 amino acids. Germline lookup yields CDR1 MNHEY and CDR2 SVGAGI. CDR3 DNA sequence: TGTGCCAGCAGGACGGACAGTTTGAACACTGAAGCTTTCTTT. Amino acid sequence: CASRTDSLNTEAFF.

This chain joins TRBV19 and TRBJ1-1; a possible D gene is TRBD1 (6 bases). Germline loops: CDR1 LNHDA, CDR2 SQIVND (reference sequence). The CDR3 covers 14 residues. The V gene lost 3 bases and the J gene lost 0 bases, with 8 bases spanning the gap. Here the CDR3 reads CASSMGHMNTEAFF. Written as DNA, the CDR3 is TGTGCCAGTAGTATGGGACATATGAACACTGAAGCTTTCTTT.

The chain is built from TRBV6-2 or TRBV6-3 and TRBJ2-2, with D hard to call. The CDR3 length is 13 residues. Germline CDR1 MNHEY, CDR2 SVGEGT. V was pared by 2 bases and J by 6 bases, with 7 bases between. The DNA for the CDR3 is TGTGCCAGCAGTTACGTTCGGGCCGGGGAGCTGTTTTTT. This codes for CASSYVRAGELFF.

This chain links TRBV11-2 with TRBJ2-1; no definite D call. CDR1 is SGHAT and CDR2 is FQNNGV in the germline V gene. The CDR3 consists of 16 residues. Trimming left V 6 bases short and J 5 bases short, with 20 bases between. CDR3 DNA: TGTGCCAGCAGTGTCGTTGGACCTAAGGGCCACAATGAGCAGTTCTTC. Translation gives CASSVVGPKGHNEQFF.

This clonotype came up a few times. Without the conserved terminal phenylalanine or tryptophan, this CDR3 likely stems from a read error. V is TRBV6-1 and J is TRBJ1-2; perhaps TRBD1 as D (6 bases). CDR3 length: 13 residues. Trimming shortened V by 10 bases and J by 1 base, and 13 bases separated the two germline ends. Per germline, CDR1 MNHNS and CDR2 SASEGT. The CDR3: CATLDSLNYGYTV. As DNA, the CDR3 is TGTGCCACCCTGGACAGCCTTAACTATGGCTACACCGTC.

The J gene is TRBJ2-3, the V gene TRBV7-8; D tentatively fits TRBD1 or TRBD2 (5 bases each). Trimming cost V 0 bases and J 5 bases, with 12 bases left between them. From germline, CDR1 is SGHVS and CDR2 FQNEAQ. The CDR3 runs to 15 residues. CDR3 DNA sequence: TGTGCCAGCAGCTTAGCTGGGGGTCACCAAGATACGCAGTATTTT. It codes for CASSLAGGHQDTQYF. Drawing the rest from reference TRBV7-8 and TRBJ2-3, the complete variable domain is GAGVSQSPRYKVAKRGQDVALRCDPISGHVSLFWYQQALGQGPEFLTYFQNEAQLDKSGLPSDRFFAERPEGSVSTLKIQRTQQEDSAVYLCASSLAGGHQDTQYFGPGTRLTVL.

This clonotype showed up just a few times. J is TRBJ2-3 and V is TRBV9; 7 positions agree with TRBD2. Germline CDR1 SGDLS, CDR2 YYNGEE. J was trimmed by 0 bases and V by 0 bases; bases with no gene match: 4. The CDR3 extends over 16 amino acids. The chain's CDR3 is CASSVGTGGSTDTQYF. The CDR3 DNA reads TGTGCCAGCAGCGTAGGAACCGGGGGGAGCACAGATACGCAGTATTTT.

This rearrangement joins TRBV28 to TRBJ1-1; D ambiguous. Germline CDR1 and CDR2: MDHEN and SYDVKM. CDR3 length: 15 amino acids. V was clipped by 6 bases and J by 0 bases, with 14 bases between them. The CDR3 DNA reads TGTGCCAGCAGAGAGGGCGGCGGAATGAACACTGAAGCTTTCTTT. Protein: CASREGGGMNTEAFF.

In its sample, this clonotype was seen many times. The genes are TRBV4-1 and TRBJ1-5, with no clear D. Looked up from germline, CDR1 is MGHRA and CDR2 is YSYEKL. The CDR3 totals 14 residues. The germline V and J ends were trimmed by 4 bases and 3 bases, with 10 bases remaining between them. The CDR3 nucleotides are TGCGCCAGCAGCCCGCAAGGTTACAATCAGCCCCAGCATTTT. Its protein product is CASSPQGYNQPQHF.

This clonotype came up a few times. The chain combines TRBV5-1 with TRBJ2-2; perhaps TRBD2 as D (6 bases). V gave up 1 base and J gave up 2 bases, with 12 bases separating them. The CDR3 extends over 16 amino acids. Germline V gives CDR1 SGHRS, CDR2 YFSETQ. In nucleotides, the CDR3 is TGCGCCAGCAGCTTGACAACCGGGAGAAACACCGGGGAGCTGTTTTTT. It is translated as CASSLTTGRNTGELFF.